Each of the 12 T cell receptor beta chains below was sequenced from the same sample in a study of blood T cells in healthy people across ages. A second about 7 to 11 cycle PCR used barcoded and J-beta primers. TCRdb re-called the 5' RACE reads through MiXCR, storing one row per CDR3 protein. Of 1.5 million to 2 million distinct CDR3 sequences in the sample, roughly 50% were seen once. The sequenced sample was blood. The receptor source for this set is a woman between 40 and 55 years old in good health.

This sequence joins TRBV24-1 and TRBJ2-1; TRBD1 is a possible D gene (6 bases). V lost 4 bases and J lost 8, with 11 bases in between. The CDR3 is made up of 13 amino acids. CDR1 and CDR2 from the germline V gene are KGHDR and SFDVKD. The CDR3 nucleotides read TGTGCCACCAGTGACCCTACAGGGTATGAGCAGTTCTTC. This gives the protein CATSDPTGYEQFF.

The chain is built from TRBV6-2 or TRBV6-3 and TRBJ2-3; either TRBD1 or TRBD2 may fit D (7 bases each). The V and J ends lost 8 bases and 3 bases respectively, with 18 bases between them. Germline CDR1 reads MNHEY; CDR2 reads SVGEGT. The CDR3 spans 15 residues. The CDR3 loop reads CASRTSEGATDTQYF. DNA of the CDR3: TGTGCCAGCCGTACTAGCGAGGGGGCGACAGATACGCAGTATTTT.

The V gene is TRBV28, the J gene TRBJ2-5, with TRBD2 matching over 10 bases. The germline gives CDR1 MDHEN, CDR2 SYDVKM. V lost 5 bases, J lost 5 bases, and 11 bases stayed unmatched. The CDR3 extends over 16 amino acids. The CDR3: CASSTLAGGFQETQYF. The CDR3 DNA follows: TGTGCCAGCAGTACCTTAGCGGGGGGCTTCCAGGAGACCCAGTACTTC.

This clonotype has more than one count but fewer than ten. The rearrangement uses TRBV29-1 and TRBJ2-3; 10 nucleotides match TRBD1. Germline V lookup: CDR1 SQVTM, CDR2 ANQGSEA. This CDR3 spans 13 amino acids. With 6 bases clipped from V and 7 bases from J, the junction kept 7 bases outside the gene matches. The CDR3 protein is CSVTGQGSNTQYF. Here the CDR3 DNA reads TGCAGCGTGACGGGACAGGGGTCGAATACGCAGTATTTT.

This clonotype was counted a few times. The rearrangement links TRBV11-2 to TRBJ2-3, with 7 bases matching TRBD1. The CDR3 contains 14 residues. From germline, CDR1 is SGHAT and CDR2 FQNNGV. The V gene end was trimmed by 5 bases and the J gene end by 4 bases; junction bases not matched to a gene: 6. The CDR3 loop reads CASSVQGSADTQYF. Written as DNA, the CDR3 is TGTGCCAGCAGCGTACAGGGGTCGGCAGATACGCAGTATTTT. Filled out from reference TRBV11-2 and TRBJ2-3, the complete variable domain reads EAGVAQSPRYKIIEKRQSVAFWCNPISGHATLYWYQQILGQGPKLLIQFQNNGVVDDSQLPKDRFSAERLKGVDSTLKIQPAKLEDSAVYLCASSVQGSADTQYFGPGTRLTVL.

V is TRBV3-1 and J is TRBJ1-2; D is undetermined. Germline V gives CDR1 LGHDT, CDR2 YNNKEL (reference sequence). V was cut by 0 bases and J by 4 bases, with 12 bases left in between. The CDR3 is 15 amino acids. The CDR3 sequence is CASSQDPARSYGYTF. The CDR3 DNA reads as TGTGCCAGCAGCCAAGATCCTGCCAGGTCCTATGGCTACACCTTC.

This clonotype has more than one count but fewer than ten. The genes are TRBV7-2 and TRBJ2-3, with 7 bases aligning to TRBD1. Germline-derived CDR1 and CDR2 are SGHTA and FQGNSA. CDR3 length: 16 amino acids. After removal of 5 bases from V and 2 bases from J, the junction contained 10 bases not matched to a gene. The CDR3: CASSNRQGRVTDTQYF. The CDR3 region has the DNA TGTGCCAGCAGCAATAGACAGGGAAGGGTCACAGATACGCAGTATTTT.

This clonotype showed up just a few times. The chain joins TRBV20-1 to TRBJ2-3; TRBD2 agrees at 14 bases. Germline loops: CDR1 DFQATT, CDR2 SNEGSKA (reference sequence). With 5 bases clipped from V and 6 bases from J, the junction kept 7 bases outside the gene matches. The CDR3 extends over 15 amino acids. CDR3 residues: CSAPGLAGGFDTQYF. DNA for the CDR3: TGCAGTGCTCCCGGACTAGCGGGGGGTTTTGATACGCAGTATTTT.

The chain employs TRBV5-1 and TRBJ2-1, with 9 positions matching TRBD2. The length of the CDR3 is 17 residues. J was trimmed by 0 bases and V by 4 bases; bases with no gene match: 8. The germline gives CDR1 SGHRS, CDR2 YFSETQ. Here the CDR3 DNA reads TGCGCCAGCAGCGGATCGGGGCGGGGGGGCTCCTACAATGAGCAGTTCTTC. This sequence encodes CASSGSGRGGSYNEQFF.

This chain links TRBV13 with TRBJ1-2; TRBD1 aligns across 9 bases. The CDR3 length is 16 residues. Germline V gene data show CDR1 as PRHDT and CDR2 as FYEKMQ (reference sequence). V lost 5 bases to trimming and J lost 5 bases; unmatched junction nucleotides: 12. CDR3 nucleotides: TGTGCCAGCAGCCGAGAACCGACAGGGGGAGAGTATGGCTACACCTTC. This translates into CASSREPTGGEYGYTF.

The chain combines TRBV6-5 with TRBJ2-5; 10 nucleotides agree with TRBD2. The end of the DNA aligns better with TRBJ2-1, so the J call may be wrong. This CDR3 region has 17 residues. Germline V gene lookup returns CDR1 MNHEY and CDR2 SVGAGI. CDR3 coding DNA: TGTGCCAGCAGTTACTCGGTACTAGCGGGGATTCAAGAGACCCAGTTCTTC. It codes for CASSYSVLAGIQETQFF.

V is TRBV5-6 and J is TRBJ2-1; TRBD2 matches 14 bases. CDR3 length: 17 residues. With V trimmed by 4 bases and J by 4 bases, 7 bases remained unmatched. From germline, CDR1 is SGHDT and CDR2 YYEEEE. Here the CDR3 reads CASSPWTSGGPYNEQFF. CDR3 nucleotides: TGTGCCAGCAGCCCCTGGACTAGCGGGGGGCCGTACAATGAGCAGTTCTTC.